These 15 T cell receptor beta chains came from one sample sequenced in a study of control samples from healthy donors and cancer patients. Profiling relied on immunoSEQ multiplex PCR, and the TCRdb table lists in-frame clones only, not all of them. Altogether 50,000 to 70,000 clones are present, roughly 86% being singletons, with the ten largest covering more than 3.5%. Sequenced: blood. These receptors were taken from a man aged 50 to 60 in good health.

This rearrangement joins TRBV12-5 to TRBJ2-5; D unclear. Germline-derived CDR1 and CDR2 are LGHNT and FRNRAP. The V end was cut by 1 base, the J end by 2 bases, with 8 bases between. The CDR3 runs to 14 residues. CDR3 sequence reads: CASGLGPGQETQYF. The CDR3 coding sequence is TGTGCTAGTGGTTTGGGCCCCGGGCAAGAGACCCAGTACTTC.

The chain recombines TRBV7-3 with TRBJ2-5; D is possibly TRBD1 or TRBD2 (5 bases each). Trimming pared 0 bases from V and 5 bases from J, leaving 13 bases between. The CDR3 extends over 15 amino acids. From germline, CDR1 is SGHTA and CDR2 FQGTGA. The CDR3: CASSLTGVGAETQYF. The CDR3 bases are TGTGCCAGCAGCTTAACGGGGGTCGGGGCCGAGACCCAGTACTTC.

The chain employs TRBV10-3 and TRBJ2-7; D ambiguous. Trimming took off 7 bases at V and 3 bases at J, with 10 bases between the two ends. The V gene's germline CDR1 is ENHRY and CDR2 SYGVKD. The CDR3 sequence is 12 residues long. CDR3 in DNA: TGTGCCATCATCACGGATGGCTACGAGCAGTACTTC. Translating it yields CAIITDGYEQYF.

This clone was seen a few times. The chain is built from TRBV19 and TRBJ2-7; TRBD1 agrees at 9 bases. V shed 0 bases, J shed 7 bases, and the junction held 7 bases outside the gene matches. This CDR3 is 15 amino acids long. Looked up from germline, CDR1 is LNHDA and CDR2 is SQIVND (reference sequence). Here the CDR3 reads CASSIDWTGEGEQYF. The CDR3 DNA reads as TGTGCCAGTAGTATAGATTGGACAGGGGAAGGAGAGCAGTACTTC.

V and J are TRBV28 and TRBJ1-5; TRBD1 might be the D (6 bases). Trimming shortened V by 3 bases and J by 4 bases, and 16 bases separated the two germline ends. The germline CDR1 and CDR2 sequences are MDHEN and SYDVKM. This CDR3 is built from 16 residues. The CDR3 protein is CASSLVRDRLNQPQHF. The CDR3 bases are TGTGCCAGCAGTTTGGTTCGCGACAGGCTAAATCAGCCCCAGCATTTT.

As regards this clone: The junction shows a germline mismatch at one end, possibly a read error. Different DNA sequences within this sample yield the same CDR3. This chain uses TRBV27 with TRBJ2-2; D unresolved. The CDR3 contains 15 residues. Germline loops: CDR1 MNHEY, CDR2 SMNVEV (reference sequence). The CDR3 DNA follows: TGCGCCAGCAGTTTACGGGTATTTGACACCGGGGAGCTGTTTTTT. This gives the protein CASSLRVFDTGELFF.

This chain connects TRBV24-1 to TRBJ2-5; D is possibly TRBD2 (6 bases). This CDR3 contains 14 residues. Per the germline V gene, CDR1 is KGHDR and CDR2 is SFDVKD. Between the trimmed V and J ends, which lost 3 bases and 4 bases, there was a span of 11 bases. In nucleotides, the CDR3 is TGTGCCACCAGTGATCAAGGGAGGACAGAGACCCAGTACTTC. As protein: CATSDQGRTETQYF.

The CDR3 region has the DNA TGTGCCAGCTCACCTACTAGCGGGCCTATATCCTACAATGAGCAGTTCTTC. Translation gives CASSPTSGPISYNEQFF. The chain recombines TRBV18 with TRBJ2-1; 9 positions match TRBD2. The germline gives CDR1 KGHSH, CDR2 LQKENI. With V trimmed by 3 bases and J by 1 base, 7 bases remained unmatched. This CDR3 comprises 17 residues.

V is TRBV3-1 (or the pseudogene TRBV3-2) and J is TRBJ2-7; 10 bases fit TRBD2. Germline assignment: CDR1 LGHDT and CDR2 YNNKEL (reference sequence). CDR3 size: 15 residues. Trimming removed 2 bases from V and 1 base from J; junction bases left unmatched: 2. The CDR3 bases are TGTGCCAGCAGCCAAACAGCGGGAGGGTCCTACGAGCAGTACTTC. As protein: CASSQTAGGSYEQYF.

The chain has TRBV27 and TRBJ2-1, with TRBD2 matching over 13 bases. The V segment lost 2 bases and the J segment 3 bases; nucleotides outside the gene matches: 7. The CDR3 contains 18 residues. CDR1 and CDR2 (germline): MNHEY, SMNVEV (reference sequence). The CDR3 coding sequence is TGTGCCAGCAGTTTACGGGGACTAGCGGGACCCCGCTACAATGAGCAGTTCTTC. As protein: CASSLRGLAGPRYNEQFF.

This rearrangement joins TRBV2 to TRBJ2-1; 8 nucleotides agree with TRBD2. The germline V gene encodes CDR1 SNHLY and CDR2 FYNNEI. The CDR3 is made up of 14 amino acids. J gave up 2 bases and V 5 bases, and 2 bases lay outside the gene matches. CDR3 DNA sequence: TGTGCCAGCAGTAGGCGGGGGGCCTACAATGAGCAGTTCTTC. It yields the protein CASSRRGAYNEQFF.

V gene TRBV6-5 combines with J gene TRBJ2-2; 7 bases are a match to TRBD2. V shed 6 bases, J shed 0 bases, and the junction held 4 bases outside the gene matches. Germline values: CDR1 MNHEY, CDR2 SVGAGI. This CDR3 is built from 15 residues. The CDR3 spells CASRSGTTNTGELFF. The CDR3 DNA reads TGTGCCAGCAGGTCCGGGACTACGAACACCGGGGAGCTGTTTTTT.

The rearrangement joins TRBV27 to TRBJ2-3; 8 positions agree with TRBD2. Germline CDR1 is MNHEY and CDR2 is SMNVEV (reference sequence). The V segment lost 3 bases and the J segment 4 bases; nucleotides outside the gene matches: 9. This CDR3 comprises 16 residues. The CDR3: CASSFYAGGTADTQYF. The CDR3 bases are TGTGCCAGCAGTTTTTATGCGGGAGGAACGGCAGATACGCAGTATTTT.

The V gene is TRBV9, the J gene TRBJ2-5; 14 bases map to TRBD2. V lost 0 bases to trimming and J lost 9 bases; unmatched junction nucleotides: 1. The length of the CDR3 is 14 residues. Germline loops: CDR1 SGDLS, CDR2 YYNGEE. CDR3 DNA: TGTGCCAGCAGCGTAGGACTAGCGGGAGGGGCCCAGTACTTC. Encoded protein: CASSVGLAGGAQYF.

V usage is TRBV18 and J usage is TRBJ1-6, with TRBD1 identical over 8 bases. V lost 3 bases to trimming and J lost 0 bases; unmatched junction nucleotides: 10. The CDR3 covers 19 residues. Germline CDR1 and CDR2: KGHSH and LQKENI. CDR3: CASSPRDRLQSSYNSPLHF. In nucleotides, the CDR3 is TGTGCCAGCTCACCTCGGGACAGGTTGCAAAGCTCCTATAATTCACCCCTCCACTTT.